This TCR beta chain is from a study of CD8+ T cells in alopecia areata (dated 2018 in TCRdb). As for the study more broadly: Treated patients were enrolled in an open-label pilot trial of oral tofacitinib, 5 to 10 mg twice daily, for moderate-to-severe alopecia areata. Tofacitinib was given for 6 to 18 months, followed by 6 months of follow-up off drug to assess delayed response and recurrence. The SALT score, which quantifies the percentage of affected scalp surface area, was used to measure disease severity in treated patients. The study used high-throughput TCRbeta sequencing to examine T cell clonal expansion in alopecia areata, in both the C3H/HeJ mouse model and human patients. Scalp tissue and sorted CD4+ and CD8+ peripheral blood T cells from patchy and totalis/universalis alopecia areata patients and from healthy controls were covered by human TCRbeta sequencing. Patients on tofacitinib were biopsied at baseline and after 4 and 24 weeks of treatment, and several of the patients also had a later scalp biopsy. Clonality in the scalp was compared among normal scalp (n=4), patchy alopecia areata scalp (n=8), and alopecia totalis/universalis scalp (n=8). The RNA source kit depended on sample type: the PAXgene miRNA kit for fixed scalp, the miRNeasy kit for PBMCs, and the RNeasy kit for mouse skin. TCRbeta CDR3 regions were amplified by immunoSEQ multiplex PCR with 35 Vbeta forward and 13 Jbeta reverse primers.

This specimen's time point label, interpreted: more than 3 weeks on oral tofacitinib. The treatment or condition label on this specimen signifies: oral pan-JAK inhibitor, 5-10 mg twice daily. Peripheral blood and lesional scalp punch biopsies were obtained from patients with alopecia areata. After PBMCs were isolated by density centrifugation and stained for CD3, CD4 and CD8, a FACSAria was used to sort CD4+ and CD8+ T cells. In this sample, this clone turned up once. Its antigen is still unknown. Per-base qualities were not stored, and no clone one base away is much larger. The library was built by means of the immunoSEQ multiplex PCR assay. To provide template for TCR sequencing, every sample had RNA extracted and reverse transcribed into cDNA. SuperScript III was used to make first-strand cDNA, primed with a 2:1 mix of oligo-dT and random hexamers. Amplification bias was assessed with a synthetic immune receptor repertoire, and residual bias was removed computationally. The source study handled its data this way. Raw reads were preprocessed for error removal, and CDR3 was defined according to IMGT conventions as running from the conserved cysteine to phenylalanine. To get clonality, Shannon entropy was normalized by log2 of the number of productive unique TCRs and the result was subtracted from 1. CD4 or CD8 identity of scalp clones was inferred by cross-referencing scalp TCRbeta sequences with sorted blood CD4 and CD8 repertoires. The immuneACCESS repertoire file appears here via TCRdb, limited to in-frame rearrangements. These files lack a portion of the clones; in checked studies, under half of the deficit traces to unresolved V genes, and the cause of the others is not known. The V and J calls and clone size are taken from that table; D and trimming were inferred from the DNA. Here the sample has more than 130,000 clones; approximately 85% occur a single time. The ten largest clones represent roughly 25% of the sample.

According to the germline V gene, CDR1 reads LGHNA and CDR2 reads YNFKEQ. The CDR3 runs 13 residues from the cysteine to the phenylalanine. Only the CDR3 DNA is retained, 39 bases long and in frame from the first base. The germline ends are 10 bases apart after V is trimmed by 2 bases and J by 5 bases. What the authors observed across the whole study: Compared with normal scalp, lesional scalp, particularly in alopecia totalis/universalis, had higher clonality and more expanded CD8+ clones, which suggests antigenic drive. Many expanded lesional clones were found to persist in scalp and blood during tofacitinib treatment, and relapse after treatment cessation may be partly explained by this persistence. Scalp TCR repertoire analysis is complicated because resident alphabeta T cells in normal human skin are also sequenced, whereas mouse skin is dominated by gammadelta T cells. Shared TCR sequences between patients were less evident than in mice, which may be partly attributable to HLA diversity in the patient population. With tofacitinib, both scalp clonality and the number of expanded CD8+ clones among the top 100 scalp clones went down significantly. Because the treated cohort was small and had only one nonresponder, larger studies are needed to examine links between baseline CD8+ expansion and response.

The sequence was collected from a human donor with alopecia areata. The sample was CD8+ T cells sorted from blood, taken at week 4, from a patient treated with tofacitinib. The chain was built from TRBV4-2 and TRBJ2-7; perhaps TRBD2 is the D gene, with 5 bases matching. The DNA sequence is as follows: TGTGCCAGCAGCCAAAGAGGGCTCAACGAGCAGTACTTC. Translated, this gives CASSQRGLNEQYF.